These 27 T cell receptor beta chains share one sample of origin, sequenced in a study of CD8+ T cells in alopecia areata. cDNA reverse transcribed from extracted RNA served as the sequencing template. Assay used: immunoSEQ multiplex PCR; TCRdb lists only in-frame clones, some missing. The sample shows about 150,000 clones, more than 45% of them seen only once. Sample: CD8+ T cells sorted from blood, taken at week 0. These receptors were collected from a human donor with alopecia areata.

The CDR3 protein is CASSIVGQLYEQYF. The CDR3 nucleotides are TGTGCCAGTAGTATAGTTGGGCAGCTCTACGAGCAGTACTTC. This rearrangement joins TRBV19 to TRBJ2-7; D is unclear. CDR1 is LNHDA, CDR2 SQIVND, per germline (reference sequence). Trimming took 1 base from V and 3 from J, leaving 10 bases between them. The CDR3 consists of 14 residues.

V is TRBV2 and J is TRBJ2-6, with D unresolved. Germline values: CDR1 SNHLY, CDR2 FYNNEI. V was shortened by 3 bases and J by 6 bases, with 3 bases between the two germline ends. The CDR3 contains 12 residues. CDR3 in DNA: TGTGCCAGCAGTGAGTTGGCCAACGTCCTGACTTTC. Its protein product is CASSELANVLTF.

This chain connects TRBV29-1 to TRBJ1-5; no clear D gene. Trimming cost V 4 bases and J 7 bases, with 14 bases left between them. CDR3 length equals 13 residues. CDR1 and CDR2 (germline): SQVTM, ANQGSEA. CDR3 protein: CSVAGGRRQPQHF. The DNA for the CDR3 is TGCAGCGTTGCAGGCGGTCGTAGACAGCCCCAGCATTTT.

The CDR3 spells CASSLGVGDSPLHF. The CDR3 region has the DNA TGTGCCAGCAGCTTAGGGGTGGGGGACTCACCCCTCCACTTT. The chain links TRBV13 to TRBJ1-6, with D perhaps TRBD1 (5 bases). The CDR3 sequence is 14 residues long. Germline V CDR1 and CDR2: PRHDT, FYEKMQ (reference sequence). The ends were cut back, 0 bases at V and 10 bases at J, with 10 bases in the middle.

The CDR3 protein is CASSQDFLGSTDTQYF. The CDR3 DNA reads as TGCGCCAGCAGCCAAGATTTTCTGGGTAGCACAGATACGCAGTATTTT. V and J are TRBV4-3 and TRBJ2-3; no firm D call. The CDR3 consists of 16 residues. The germline V gene has CDR1 LGHNA and CDR2 YSLEER. Trimming took off 0 bases at V and 0 bases at J, with 10 bases between the two ends.

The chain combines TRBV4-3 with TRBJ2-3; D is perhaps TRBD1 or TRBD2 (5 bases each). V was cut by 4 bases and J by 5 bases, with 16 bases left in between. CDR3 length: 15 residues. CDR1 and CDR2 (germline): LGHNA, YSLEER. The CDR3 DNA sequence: TGCGCCAGCAGCCCGGGACCCCAGGTGGAAGATACGCAGTATTTT. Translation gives CASSPGPQVEDTQYF.

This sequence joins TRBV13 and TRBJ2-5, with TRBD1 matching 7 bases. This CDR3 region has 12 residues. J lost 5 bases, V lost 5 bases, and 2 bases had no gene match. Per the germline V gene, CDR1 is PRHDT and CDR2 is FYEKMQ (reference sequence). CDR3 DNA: TGTGCCAGCAGCCCGACAGGGGAGACCCAGTACTTC. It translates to CASSPTGETQYF.

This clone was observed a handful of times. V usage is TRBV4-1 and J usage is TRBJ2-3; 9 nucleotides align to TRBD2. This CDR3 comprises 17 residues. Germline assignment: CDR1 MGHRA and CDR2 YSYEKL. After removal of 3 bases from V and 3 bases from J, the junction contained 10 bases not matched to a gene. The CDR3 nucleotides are TGCGCCAGCAGCCAGGGGGTGGGGCTAGCGGGGACAGATACGCAGTATTTT. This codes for CASSQGVGLAGTDTQYF.

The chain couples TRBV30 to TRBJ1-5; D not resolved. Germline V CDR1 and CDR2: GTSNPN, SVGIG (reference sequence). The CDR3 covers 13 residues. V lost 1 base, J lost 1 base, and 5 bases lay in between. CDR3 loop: CAWSEGSNQPQHF. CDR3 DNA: TGTGCCTGGAGTGAGGGCAGCAATCAGCCCCAGCATTTT.

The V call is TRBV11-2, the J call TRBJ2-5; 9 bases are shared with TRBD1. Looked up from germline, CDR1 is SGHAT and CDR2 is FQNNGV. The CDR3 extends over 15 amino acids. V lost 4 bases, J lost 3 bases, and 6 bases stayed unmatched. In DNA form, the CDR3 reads TGTGCCAGCAGCTCGGGACAGGGTTTTGAAGAGACCCAGTACTTC. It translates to CASSSGQGFEETQYF.

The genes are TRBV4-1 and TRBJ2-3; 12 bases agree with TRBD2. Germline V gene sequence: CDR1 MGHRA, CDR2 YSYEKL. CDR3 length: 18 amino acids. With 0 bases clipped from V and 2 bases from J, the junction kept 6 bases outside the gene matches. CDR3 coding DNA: TGCGCCAGCAGCCAAGATCCCTCTAGCGGGGGGGCCACAGATACGCAGTATTTT. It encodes CASSQDPSSGGATDTQYF.

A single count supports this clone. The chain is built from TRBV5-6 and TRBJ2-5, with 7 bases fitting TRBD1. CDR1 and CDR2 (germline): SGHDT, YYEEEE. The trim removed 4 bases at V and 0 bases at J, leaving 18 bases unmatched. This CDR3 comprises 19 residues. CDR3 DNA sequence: TGTGCCAGCAGCCCGGGACAGCTACAATTTAGTGCGTACCAAGAGACCCAGTACTTC. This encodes CASSPGQLQFSAYQETQYF.

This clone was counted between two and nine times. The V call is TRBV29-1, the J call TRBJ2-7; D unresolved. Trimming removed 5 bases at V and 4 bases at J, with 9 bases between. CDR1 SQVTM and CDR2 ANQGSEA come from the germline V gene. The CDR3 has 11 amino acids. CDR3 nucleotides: TGCAGCGTTTATCAGAGGTACGAGCAGTACTTC. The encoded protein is CSVYQRYEQYF.

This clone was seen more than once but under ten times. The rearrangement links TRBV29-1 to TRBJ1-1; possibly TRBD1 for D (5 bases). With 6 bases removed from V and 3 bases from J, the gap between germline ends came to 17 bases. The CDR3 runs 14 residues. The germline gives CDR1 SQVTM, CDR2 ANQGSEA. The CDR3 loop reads CSVTLRVEDTEAFF. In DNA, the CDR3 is TGCAGCGTAACCCTCAGGGTTGAGGACACTGAAGCTTTCTTT.

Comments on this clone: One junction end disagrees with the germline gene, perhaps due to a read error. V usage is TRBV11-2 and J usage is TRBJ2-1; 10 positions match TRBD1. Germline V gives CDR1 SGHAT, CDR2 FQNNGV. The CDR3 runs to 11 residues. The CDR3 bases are TGTGCCAGCAGCCCGGGACAGGGGTTGGTCTTC. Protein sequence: CASSPGQGLVF.

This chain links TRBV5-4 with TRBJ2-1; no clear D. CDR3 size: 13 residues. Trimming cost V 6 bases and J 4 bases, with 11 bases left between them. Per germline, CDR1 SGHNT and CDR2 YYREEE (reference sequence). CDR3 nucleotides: TGTGCCAGCACCCCGGACGGGTACAATGAGCAGTTCTTC. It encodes CASTPDGYNEQFF.

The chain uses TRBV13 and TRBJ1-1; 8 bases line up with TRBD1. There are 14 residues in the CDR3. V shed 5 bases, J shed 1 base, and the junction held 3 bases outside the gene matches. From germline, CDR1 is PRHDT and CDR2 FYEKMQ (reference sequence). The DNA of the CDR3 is TGTGCCAGCAGCGGACAGGGTGGGAACACTGAAGCTTTCTTT. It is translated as CASSGQGGNTEAFF.

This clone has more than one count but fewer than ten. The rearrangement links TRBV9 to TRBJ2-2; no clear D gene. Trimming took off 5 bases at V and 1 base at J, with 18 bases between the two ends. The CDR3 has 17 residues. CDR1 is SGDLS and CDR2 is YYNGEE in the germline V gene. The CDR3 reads CASSYVYPRRNTGELFF. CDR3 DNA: TGTGCCAGCAGTTACGTCTACCCCCGGAGGAACACCGGGGAGCTGTTTTTT.

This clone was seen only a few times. CDR3 in amino acids: CASVPPGGFPYTQYF. The CDR3 coding sequence is TGTGCCAGTGTCCCCCCGGGGGGTTTTCCTTATACGCAGTATTTT. The J gene is TRBJ2-3, the V gene TRBV28, with 7 bases matching TRBD2. J was trimmed by 7 bases and V by 9 bases; bases with no gene match: 16. This CDR3 is 15 amino acids long. The germline gives CDR1 MDHEN, CDR2 SYDVKM. The full variable domain, rest sourced from reference TRBV28 and TRBJ2-3, is DVKVTQSSRYLVKRTGEKVFLECVQDMDHENMFWYRQDPGLGLRLIYFSYDVKMKEKGDIPEGYSVSREKKERFSLILESASTNQTSMYLCASVPPGGFPYTQYFGPGTRLTVL.

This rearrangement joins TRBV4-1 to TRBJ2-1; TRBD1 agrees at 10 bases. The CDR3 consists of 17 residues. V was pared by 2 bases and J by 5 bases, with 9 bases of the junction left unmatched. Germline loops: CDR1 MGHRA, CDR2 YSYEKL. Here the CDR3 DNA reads TGCGCCAGCAGCCAAAGACCCCCGGGACAGGGGAACAATGAGCAGTTCTTC. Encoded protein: CASSQRPPGQGNNEQFF.

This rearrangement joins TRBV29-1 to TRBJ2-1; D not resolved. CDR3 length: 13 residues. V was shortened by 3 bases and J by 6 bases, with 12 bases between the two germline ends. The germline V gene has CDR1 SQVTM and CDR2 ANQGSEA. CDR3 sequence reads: CSVDYRQINEQFF. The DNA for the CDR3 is TGCAGCGTTGATTATCGGCAAATCAATGAGCAGTTCTTC.

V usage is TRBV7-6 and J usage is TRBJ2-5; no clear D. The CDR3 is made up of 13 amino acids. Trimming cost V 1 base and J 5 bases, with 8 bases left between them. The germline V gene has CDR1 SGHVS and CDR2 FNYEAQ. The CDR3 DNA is TGTGCCAGCAGCTTAGACTTGGTGGAGACCCAGTACTTC. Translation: CASSLDLVETQYF.

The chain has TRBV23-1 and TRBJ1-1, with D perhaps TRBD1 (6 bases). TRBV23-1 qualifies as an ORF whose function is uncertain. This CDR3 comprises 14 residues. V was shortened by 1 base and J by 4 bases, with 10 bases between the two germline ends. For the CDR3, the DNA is TGCGCCAGCAGTCAATACAGGGACCGCACTGAAGCTTTCTTT. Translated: CASSQYRDRTEAFF.

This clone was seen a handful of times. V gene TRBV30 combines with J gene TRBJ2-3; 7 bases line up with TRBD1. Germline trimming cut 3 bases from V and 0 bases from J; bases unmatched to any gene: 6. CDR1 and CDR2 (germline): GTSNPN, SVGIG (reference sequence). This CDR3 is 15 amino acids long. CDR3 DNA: TGTGCCTGGAGCCTGGGACAGCTAAGCACAGATACGCAGTATTTT. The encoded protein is CAWSLGQLSTDTQYF.

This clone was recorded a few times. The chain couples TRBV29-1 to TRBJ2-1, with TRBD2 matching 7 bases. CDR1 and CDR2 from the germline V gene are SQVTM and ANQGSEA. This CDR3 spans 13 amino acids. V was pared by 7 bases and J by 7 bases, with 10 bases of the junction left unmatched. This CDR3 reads CSAGSGLRNEQFF. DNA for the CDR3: TGCAGCGCCGGGTCGGGACTAAGGAATGAGCAGTTCTTC.

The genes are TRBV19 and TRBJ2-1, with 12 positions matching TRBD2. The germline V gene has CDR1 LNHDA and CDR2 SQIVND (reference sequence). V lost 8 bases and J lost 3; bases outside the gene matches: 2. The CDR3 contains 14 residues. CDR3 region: CASQLAGGYNEQFF. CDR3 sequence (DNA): TGTGCCAGTCAACTAGCGGGGGGCTACAATGAGCAGTTCTTC.

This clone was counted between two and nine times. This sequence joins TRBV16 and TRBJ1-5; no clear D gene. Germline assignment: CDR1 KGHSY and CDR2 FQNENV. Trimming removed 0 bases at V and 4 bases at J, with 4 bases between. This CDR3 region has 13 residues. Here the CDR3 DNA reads TGTGCCAGCAGCCAATCGGGAAATCAGCCCCAGCATTTT. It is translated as CASSQSGNQPQHF.